A selection of T cell receptor beta chains follows, all from one sample in a study of cytomegalovirus exposure and HLA in healthy donors. Data came from immunoSEQ multiplex PCR; TCRdb stores just in-frame clones and leaves some out. The sample holds 90,000 to 130,000 clones; approximately 90% are singletons and the top ten take about 1.9%. Sequenced material: PBMCs. The receptor source for this set is a woman aged 18-29 years in good health and CMV-seronegative. Both conserved end residues are part of each CDR3. Each record gives: V gene, D gene, J gene, CDR3 protein. The D gene is left open where the match is weak.

>TRBV13|.|TRBJ2-7
CASASTGRGQYEQYF
>TRBV5-1|.|TRBJ2-7
CASSVTATSPWEQYF
>TRBV6-5|.|TRBJ1-4
CASSRQATNEKLFF
>TRBV5-6|.|TRBJ2-1
CASSFNMGSSYNEQFF
>TRBV6-5|TRBD1|TRBJ1-4
CASSYRDRSEKLFF
>TRBV11-2|TRBD2|TRBJ2-1
CASGVTSGSQGNEQFF
>TRBV29-1|TRBD2|TRBJ2-1
CSGGPPGLAGGKQFF
>TRBV10-1|.|TRBJ2-1
CASSAGGGDEQFF
>TRBV6-1|TRBD1|TRBJ2-4
CASSEAGAPGTELYF
>TRBV7-2|.|TRBJ1-5
CASSLEYSYSNQPQHF
>TRBV19|TRBD1|TRBJ1-2
CASSAQGGQTYGYTF